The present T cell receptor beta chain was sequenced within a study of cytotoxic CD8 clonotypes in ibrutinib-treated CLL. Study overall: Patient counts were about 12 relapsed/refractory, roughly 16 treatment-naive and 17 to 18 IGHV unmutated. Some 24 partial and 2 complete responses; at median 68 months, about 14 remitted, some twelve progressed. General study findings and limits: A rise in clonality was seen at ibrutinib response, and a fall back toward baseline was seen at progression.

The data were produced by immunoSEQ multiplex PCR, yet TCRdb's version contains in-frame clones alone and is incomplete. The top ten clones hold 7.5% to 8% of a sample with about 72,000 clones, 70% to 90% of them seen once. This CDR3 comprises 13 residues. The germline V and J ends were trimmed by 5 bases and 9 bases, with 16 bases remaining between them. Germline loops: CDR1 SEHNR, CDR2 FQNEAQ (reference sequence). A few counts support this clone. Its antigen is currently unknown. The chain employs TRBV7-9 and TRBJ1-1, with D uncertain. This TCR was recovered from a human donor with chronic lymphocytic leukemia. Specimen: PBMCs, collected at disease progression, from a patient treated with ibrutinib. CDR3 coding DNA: TGTGCCAGCAGCCAGTCCCAGGACTTTCAAGCTTTCTTT. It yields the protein CASSQSQDFQAFF.